Listed here are 3 T cell receptor beta chains from one sample, sequenced in a study of T cells after yellow fever vaccination. One entry per CDR3 protein results from TCRdb running MiXCR on the 5' RACE reads. The sample records about 120,000 distinct CDR3 sequences, around 7.2% being singletons. The sample in question was CD4+ T cells sorted from PBMCs, obtained around 45 days after the first yellow fever vaccination. Source of these receptors: a man younger than 35 who received the YFV17D yellow fever vaccine.

Note on this clonotype: It may be a read error: a sequence one base away is much more abundant. The CDR3, as DNA: TGTGCCACCGGCAGGGGAGGACAGGGCTGGGAGCAGTACTTC. This sequence encodes CATGRGGQGWEQYF. The rearrangement uses TRBV15 and TRBJ2-7; 8 positions agree with TRBD1. This CDR3 is built from 14 residues. In germline, CDR1 is LNHNV, CDR2 YYDKDF (reference sequence).

This clonotype was counted many times. This chain joins TRBV7-2 and TRBJ2-1; TRBD2 is a possible D gene (7 bases). CDR3 length: 16 residues. Germline CDR1 is SGHTA and CDR2 is FQGNSA. The V end was cut by 8 bases, the J end by 6 bases, with 23 bases between. The CDR3 is CASAQGPAGALNEQFF. The CDR3 DNA reads TGTGCCAGCGCACAGGGCCCGGCGGGGGCGCTCAATGAGCAGTTCTTC.

This clonotype was recorded a few times. The chain uses TRBV5-1 and TRBJ2-4; no firm D call. The V end lost 2 bases, the J end lost 0 bases, and 12 bases lay between the germline ends. Germline V gives CDR1 SGHRS, CDR2 YFSETQ. The CDR3 extends over 16 amino acids. CDR3 region: CASSFEPGVAKNIQYF. CDR3 nucleotide sequence: TGCGCCAGCAGCTTTGAACCTGGGGTAGCCAAAAACATTCAGTACTTC.